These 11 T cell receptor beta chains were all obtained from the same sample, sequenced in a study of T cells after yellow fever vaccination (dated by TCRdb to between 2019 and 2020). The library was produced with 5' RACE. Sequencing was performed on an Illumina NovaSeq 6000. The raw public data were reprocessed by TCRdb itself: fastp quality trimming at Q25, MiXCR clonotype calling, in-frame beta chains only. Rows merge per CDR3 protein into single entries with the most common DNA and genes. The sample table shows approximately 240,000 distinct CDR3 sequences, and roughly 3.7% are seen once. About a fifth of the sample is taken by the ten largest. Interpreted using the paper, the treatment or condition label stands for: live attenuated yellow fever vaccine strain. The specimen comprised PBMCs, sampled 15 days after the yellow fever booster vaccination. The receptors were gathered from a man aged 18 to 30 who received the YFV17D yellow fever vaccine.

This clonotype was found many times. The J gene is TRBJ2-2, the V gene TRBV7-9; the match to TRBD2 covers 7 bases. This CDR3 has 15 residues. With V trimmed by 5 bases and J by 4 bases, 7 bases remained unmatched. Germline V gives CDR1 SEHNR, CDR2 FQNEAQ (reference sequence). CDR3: CASSLSREATGELFF. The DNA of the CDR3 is TGTGCCAGCAGCCTCTCTCGGGAGGCCACCGGGGAGCTGTTTTTT. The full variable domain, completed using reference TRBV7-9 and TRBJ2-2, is DTGVSQNPRHKITKRGQNVTFRCDPISEHNRLYWYRQTLGQGPEFLTYFQNEAQLEKSRLLSDRFSAERPKGSFSTLEIQRTEQGDSAMYLCASSLSREATGELFFGEGSRLTVL.

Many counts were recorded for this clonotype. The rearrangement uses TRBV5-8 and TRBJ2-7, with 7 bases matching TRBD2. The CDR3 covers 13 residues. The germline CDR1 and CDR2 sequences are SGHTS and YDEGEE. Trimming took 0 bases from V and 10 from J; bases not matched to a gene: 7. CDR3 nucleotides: TGTGCCAGCAGCTTGGGACGCCTAGCGGTTCAGTACTTC. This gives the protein CASSLGRLAVQYF.

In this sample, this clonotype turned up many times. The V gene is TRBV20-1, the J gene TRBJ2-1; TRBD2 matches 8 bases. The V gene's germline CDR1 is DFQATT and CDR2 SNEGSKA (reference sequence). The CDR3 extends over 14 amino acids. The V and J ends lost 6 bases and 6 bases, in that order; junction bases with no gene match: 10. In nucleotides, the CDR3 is TGCAGTGCCCCGGGGCGGGGGGCTCCCAATGAGCAGTTCTTC. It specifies CSAPGRGAPNEQFF.

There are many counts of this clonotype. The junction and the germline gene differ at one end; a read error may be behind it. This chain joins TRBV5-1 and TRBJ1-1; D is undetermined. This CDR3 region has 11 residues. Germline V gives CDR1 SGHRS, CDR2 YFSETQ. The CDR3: CASSWGTEAFF. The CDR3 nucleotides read TGTGCCAGCAGTTGGGGTACTGAAGCTTTCTTT. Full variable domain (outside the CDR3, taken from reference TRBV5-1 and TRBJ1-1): KAGVTQTPRYLIKTRGQQVTLSCSPISGHRSVSWYQQTPGQGLQFLFEYFSETQRNKGNFPGRFSGRQFSNSRSEMNVSTLELGDSALYLCASSWGTEAFFGQGTRLTVV.

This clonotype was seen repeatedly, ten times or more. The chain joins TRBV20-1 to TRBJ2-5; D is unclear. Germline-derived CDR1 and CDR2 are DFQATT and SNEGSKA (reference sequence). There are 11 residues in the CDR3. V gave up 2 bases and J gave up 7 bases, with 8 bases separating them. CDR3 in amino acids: CSARTLGTQYF. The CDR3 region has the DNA TGCAGTGCTAGAACCCTCGGGACCCAGTACTTC.

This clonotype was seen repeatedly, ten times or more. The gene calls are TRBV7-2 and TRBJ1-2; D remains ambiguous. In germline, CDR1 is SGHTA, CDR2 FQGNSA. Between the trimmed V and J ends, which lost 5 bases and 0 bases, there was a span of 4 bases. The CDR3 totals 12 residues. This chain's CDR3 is CASSPPNYGYTF. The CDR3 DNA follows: TGTGCCAGCAGCCCGCCTAACTATGGCTACACCTTC.

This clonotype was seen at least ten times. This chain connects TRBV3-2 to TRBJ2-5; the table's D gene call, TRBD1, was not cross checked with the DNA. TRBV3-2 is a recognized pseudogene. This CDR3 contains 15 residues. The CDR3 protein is CAQDQGQTYQETQYF. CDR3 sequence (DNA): TGTGCCCAGGACCAGGGACAGACGTACCAAGAGACCCAGTACTTC.

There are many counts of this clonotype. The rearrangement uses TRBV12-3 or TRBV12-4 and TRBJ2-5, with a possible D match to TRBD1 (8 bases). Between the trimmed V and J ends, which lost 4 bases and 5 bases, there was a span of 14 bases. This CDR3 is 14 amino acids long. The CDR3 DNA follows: TGTGCCAGCAGTTCACAGGGGGGGCTGGAGACCCAGTACTTC. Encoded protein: CASSSQGGLETQYF.

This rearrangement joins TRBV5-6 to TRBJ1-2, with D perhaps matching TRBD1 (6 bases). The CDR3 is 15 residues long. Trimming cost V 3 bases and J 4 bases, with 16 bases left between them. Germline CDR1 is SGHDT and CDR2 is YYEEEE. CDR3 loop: CASSYRQALIYGYTF. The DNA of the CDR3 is TGTGCCAGCAGCTACCGACAGGCACTAATCTATGGCTACACCTTC.

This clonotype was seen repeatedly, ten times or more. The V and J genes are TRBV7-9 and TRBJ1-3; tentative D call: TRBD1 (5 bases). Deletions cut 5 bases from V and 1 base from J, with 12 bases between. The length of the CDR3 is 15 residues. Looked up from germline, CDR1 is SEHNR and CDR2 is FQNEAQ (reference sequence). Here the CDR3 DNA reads TGTGCCAGCAGCCCCCGTGGGGGATCTGGAAACACCATATATTTT. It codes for CASSPRGGSGNTIYF.

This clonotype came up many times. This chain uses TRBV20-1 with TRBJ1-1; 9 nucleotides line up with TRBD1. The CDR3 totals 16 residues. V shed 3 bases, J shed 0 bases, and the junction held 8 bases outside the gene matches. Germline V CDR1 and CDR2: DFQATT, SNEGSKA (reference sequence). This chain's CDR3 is CSARQGDRGMNTEAFF. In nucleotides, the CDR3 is TGCAGTGCTAGGCAAGGTGACAGGGGGATGAACACTGAAGCTTTCTTT.